The count of the clone carrying this TCR beta chain is one. What it recognizes is unknown. This specimen includes other DNA sequences encoding the same CDR3. This sample is part of a study of cytomegalovirus exposure and HLA in healthy donors. V shed 0 bases and J shed 4 bases, with 11 bases lying between them. Germline V gene data show CDR1 as LNHNV and CDR2 as YYDKDF (reference sequence). This CDR3 spans 15 amino acids. Whole-study findings and limits: Earlier analysis looked at TCR beta V segments, and most were productive about 87% or about 30% of the time.

The primer mix had 60 Vbeta and 13 Jbeta primers. Here immunoSEQ multiplex PCR was the method, and the copy in TCRdb shows in-frame clones only, minus some. The table records more than 95,000 clones, over 70% of them present only once. Sequenced material: PBMCs. The receptor's source is a man aged 25 to 45 in good health and CMV-seronegative. The V and J genes are TRBV15 and TRBJ2-3; a weak D match, TRBD1 (6 bases). The CDR3 coding sequence is TGTGCCACCAGCAGAGACAGGGGACCAGCAGATACGCAGTATTTT. Its translation: CATSRDRGPADTQYF.